What follows are 20 T cell receptor beta chains derived from one specimen sequenced in a study of metastatic and nonmetastatic thyroid tumors. TCRdb re-called clones from the PCR reads using MiXCR. The sample holds approximately 12,000 clones, about 21% seen once. The entire patient cohort was treatment-naive prior to thyroid surgery. Sequencing was performed on adjacent normal tissue. Source of these receptors: a female donor with papillary thyroid cancer or a benign thyroid nodule (not recorded which). Some clones in this sample may be carry-over from other donors' samples.

This clone was seen more than once but under ten times. Other DNA sequences of this sample code for an identical CDR3. The chain combines TRBV12-3 or TRBV12-4 with TRBJ2-1; a weak D match, TRBD1 (5 bases). The V gene lost 3 bases and the J gene lost 7 bases, with 10 bases spanning the gap. CDR3 size: 13 residues. The CDR3 protein is CASSLGLRNEQFF. The CDR3 region has the DNA TGTGCCAGCAGTTTGGGGCTCCGAAATGAGCAGTTCTTC.

V usage is TRBV6-2 or TRBV6-3 and J usage is TRBJ1-2; D possibly corresponds to TRBD1 (6 bases). The CDR3 loop spans 14 amino acids. Germline V gene sequence: CDR1 MNHEY, CDR2 SVGEGT. V was cut by 6 bases and J by 7 bases, with 18 bases left in between. The CDR3 reads CASSPDSSSGGYTF. CDR3 nucleotide sequence: TGTGCCAGCAGCCCGGACAGCTCCTCTGGTGGCTACACCTTC.

This clone was seen repeatedly, ten times or more. In the same sample, other DNA sequences code for this CDR3. The chain carries TRBV10-3 and TRBJ1-4, with D possibly TRBD1 on 5 matching bases. The CDR3 spans 17 residues. The V and J ends lost 0 bases and 5 bases respectively, with 16 bases between them. In germline, CDR1 is ENHRY, CDR2 SYGVKD. CDR3 nucleotides: TGTGCCATCAGTGAGTCGATCGCAGGGTGGGAGAATGAAAAACTGTTTTTT. This codes for CAISESIAGWENEKLFF.

The chain employs TRBV20-1 and TRBJ2-7; 9 nucleotides line up with TRBD2. The length of the CDR3 is 15 residues. V dropped 0 bases and J dropped 0; count of bases not matched to a gene: 3. Germline V gives CDR1 DFQATT, CDR2 SNEGSKA (reference sequence). The CDR3 here is CSARDYSGSSYEQYF. DNA for the CDR3: TGCAGTGCTAGAGATTATAGCGGGAGCTCCTACGAGCAGTACTTC.

V is TRBV7-3 and J is TRBJ2-7, with 12 bases lining up with TRBD1. Germline trimming cut 4 bases from V and 5 bases from J; bases unmatched to any gene: 9. CDR1 is SGHTA and CDR2 is FQGTGA in the germline V gene. The CDR3 loop spans 16 amino acids. Here the CDR3 reads CASSSTTGQGADEQYF. Written as DNA, the CDR3 is TGTGCCAGCAGCTCGACGACGGGACAGGGGGCGGACGAGCAGTACTTC.

CDR3 DNA: TGCAGTATCCGGGGGAGTACCGAAGCTTTCTTT. Its translation: CSIRGSTEAFF. The rearrangement links TRBV20-1 to TRBJ1-1; a possible D gene is TRBD1 (5 bases). The CDR3 loop spans 11 amino acids. The V end lost 8 bases, the J end lost 8 bases, and 15 bases lay between the germline ends. Germline V gene sequence: CDR1 DFQATT, CDR2 SNEGSKA (reference sequence).

This clone was recorded at least ten times. This same CDR3 is encoded by further DNA sequences in the sample. The chain recombines TRBV5-1 with TRBJ1-1; D remains ambiguous. The germline CDR1 and CDR2 sequences are SGHRS and YFSETQ. Trimming stripped 2 bases from V and 11 bases from J, with 10 bases between. CDR3 length: 11 residues. The CDR3 region has the DNA TGCGCCAGCAGCTTACGAGGACCTGCTTTCTTT. Translation: CASSLRGPAFF.

The table lists this clone with many counts. The chain employs TRBV2 and TRBJ2-5; D is perhaps TRBD2 (6 bases). Trimming stripped 3 bases from V and 1 base from J, with 9 bases between. Germline values: CDR1 SNHLY, CDR2 FYNNEI. The CDR3 is made up of 14 amino acids. The CDR3 loop reads CASSDRDFQETQYF. The CDR3 nucleotides read TGTGCCAGCAGTGATAGGGACTTCCAAGAGACCCAGTACTTC.

This clone showed up just a few times. The chain combines TRBV2 with TRBJ2-3, with 11 bases matching TRBD2. The germline V gene has CDR1 SNHLY and CDR2 FYNNEI. The CDR3 runs 15 residues. V shed 10 bases, J shed 3 bases, and the junction held 9 bases outside the gene matches. CDR3 amino acids: CATKGSGRATDTQYF. CDR3 sequence (DNA): TGTGCCACCAAAGGTAGCGGGAGGGCAACAGATACGCAGTATTTT.

The chain is built from TRBV20-1 and TRBJ2-1; D is ambiguous. From germline, CDR1 is DFQATT and CDR2 SNEGSKA (reference sequence). The CDR3 is made up of 14 amino acids. V was shortened by 2 bases and J by 1 base, with 9 bases between the two germline ends. This CDR3 reads CSARRLDSYNEQFF. Here the CDR3 DNA reads TGCAGTGCTAGAAGGCTAGATTCCTACAATGAGCAGTTCTTC.

This clone was seen repeatedly, ten times or more. The gene calls are TRBV30 and TRBJ1-2; D uncertain. Germline CDR1 is GTSNPN and CDR2 is SVGIG (reference sequence). The CDR3 totals 13 residues. The ends were cut back, 1 base at V and 8 bases at J, with 14 bases in the middle. Here the CDR3 DNA reads TGTGCCTGGAGTGGCTGGATAGGAAGCGGCTACACCTTC. This translates into CAWSGWIGSGYTF. Full variable domain (remainder filled in from reference TRBV30 and TRBJ1-2): SQTIHQWPATLVQPVGSPLSLECTVEGTSNPNLYWYRQAAGRGLQLLFYSVGIGQISSEVPQNLSASRPQDRQFILSSKKLLLSDSGFYLCAWSGWIGSGYTFGSGTRLTVV.

The CDR3 loop reads CASSQSLVGDEQYF. CDR3 coding DNA: TGTGCCAGCAGCCAAAGCCTTGTCGGAGACGAGCAGTACTTC. The J gene is TRBJ2-7, the V gene TRBV3-1; unclear D gene. CDR3 length: 14 residues. Germline V CDR1 and CDR2: LGHDT, YNNKEL (reference sequence). The V end lost 2 bases, the J end lost 5 bases, and 13 bases lay between the germline ends.

This chain uses TRBV5-1 with TRBJ1-2; 12 bases are a match to TRBD1. J gave up 8 bases and V 3 bases, and 8 bases lay outside the gene matches. CDR3 size: 15 residues. Germline V gene sequence: CDR1 SGHRS, CDR2 YFSETQ. The chain's CDR3 is CASSWGTGGAAGYTF. CDR3 DNA sequence: TGCGCCAGCAGCTGGGGGACAGGGGGCGCGGCGGGCTACACCTTC. The variable domain in full, with the rest retrieved from reference TRBV5-1 and TRBJ1-2, is KAGVTQTPRYLIKTRGQQVTLSCSPISGHRSVSWYQQTPGQGLQFLFEYFSETQRNKGNFPGRFSGRQFSNSRSEMNVSTLELGDSALYLCASSWGTGGAAGYTFGSGTRLTVV.

This clone was observed many times. CDR3 sequence reads: CASSLVGRGAGGDGELFF. CDR3 nucleotide sequence: TGTGCCAGCAGCTTAGTAGGCCGCGGGGCAGGGGGCGACGGGGAGCTGTTTTTT. The genes are TRBV7-3 and TRBJ2-2, with 8 bases matching TRBD1. The CDR3 sequence is 18 residues long. In germline, CDR1 is SGHTA, CDR2 FQGTGA. V lost 2 bases, J lost 7 bases, and 15 bases stayed unmatched.

The gene calls are TRBV28 and TRBJ2-7; 8 bases are a match to TRBD2. Looked up from germline, CDR1 is MDHEN and CDR2 is SYDVKM. This CDR3 region has 13 residues. Losses at the gene ends were 8 bases for V and 3 bases for J; bases not matched to a gene: 6. CDR3 coding DNA: TGTGCCAGCGGGGATAGCGGGGTCTACGAGCAGTACTTC. It yields the protein CASGDSGVYEQYF.

Only one count was recorded for this clone. The chain uses TRBV5-1 and TRBJ2-1; 10 nucleotides agree with TRBD2. This CDR3 has 16 residues. The junction had 11 bases not matched to a gene; V was cut back by 4 bases and J by 7 bases. Germline values: CDR1 SGHRS, CDR2 YFSETQ. In DNA, the CDR3 is TGCGCCAGCAGCACCTTTCTAGCGGGAGTTGAAAATGAGCAGTTCTTC. It translates to CASSTFLAGVENEQFF.

The rearrangement links TRBV28 to TRBJ1-1, with D uncertain. This CDR3 comprises 11 residues. Trimming took off 4 bases at V and 7 bases at J, with 7 bases between the two ends. Looked up from germline, CDR1 is MDHEN and CDR2 is SYDVKM. The CDR3 DNA reads as TGTGCCAGCAGTTACGAGGGTGAAGCTTTCTTT. It yields the protein CASSYEGEAFF.

This clone was detected many times. The chain joins TRBV19 to TRBJ1-4; D is undetermined. Germline V CDR1 and CDR2: LNHDA, SQIVND (reference sequence). This CDR3 is 12 amino acids long. V lost 9 bases and J 7 bases, leaving 12 bases between the germline ends. Here the CDR3 reads CASRPPGEKLFF. The CDR3 coding sequence is TGTGCCAGCCGACCGCCAGGTGAAAAACTGTTTTTT.

This clone has at least ten counts. This chain links TRBV5-1 with TRBJ2-5; TRBD2 matches at 11 bases. The V and J ends lost 0 bases and 1 base, in that order; junction bases with no gene match: 2. Looked up from germline, CDR1 is SGHRS and CDR2 is YFSETQ. The CDR3 has 16 amino acids. CDR3 in DNA: TGCGCCAGCAGCTTGGCTAGCGGGGGGTTCCAAGAGACCCAGTACTTC. Translating gives CASSLASGGFQETQYF. Together with reference TRBV5-1 and TRBJ2-5, the CDR3 gives the full variable domain: KAGVTQTPRYLIKTRGQQVTLSCSPISGHRSVSWYQQTPGQGLQFLFEYFSETQRNKGNFPGRFSGRQFSNSRSEMNVSTLELGDSALYLCASSLASGGFQETQYFGPGTRLLVL.

The table lists this clone with a few counts. Since no conserved phenylalanine or tryptophan closes the CDR3, a read error is the likely cause. Because the CDR3's place on the DNA is in doubt, the DNA is left out and the CDR3 is given as listed by TCRdb. The CDR3: CASRALAGALAGSTL. The chain couples TRBV6-2 or TRBV6-3 to TRBJ2-1; the DNA was not used to check the table's D call, TRBD2. The CDR3 adds up to 15 amino acids, both ends counted. Germline CDR1 reads MNHEY; CDR2 reads SVGEGT.